These 24 T cell receptor beta chains were all obtained from the same sample, sequenced in a study of T cell changes during pregnancy in multiple sclerosis. The method was immunoSEQ multiplex PCR; TCRdb's version includes in-frame clones alone and lacks a portion of them. The sample includes approximately 41,000 clones, roughly 92% of them seen just once. The material was CD4+ T cells from peripheral blood mononuclear cells, obtained in the first trimester of pregnancy. These receptor sequences come from a female donor with multiple sclerosis, enrolled in a pregnancy study.

V gene TRBV19 combines with J gene TRBJ2-1; tentatively, D is TRBD2 (6 bases). Between the trimmed V and J ends, which lost 4 bases and 3 bases, there was a span of 13 bases. Germline V gene data show CDR1 as LNHDA and CDR2 as SQIVND (reference sequence). The CDR3 is 15 residues long. The CDR3 loop reads CASSSRAGIYNEQFF. DNA for the CDR3: TGTGCCAGTAGTAGTCGAGCGGGCATCTACAATGAGCAGTTCTTC.

V and J are TRBV5-1 and TRBJ2-7; weak D call: TRBD2 (6 bases). CDR1 and CDR2 (germline): SGHRS, YFSETQ. This CDR3 is 13 amino acids long. V was pared by 10 bases and J by 2 bases, with 16 bases between. The CDR3 spells CADRVADPYEQYF. The DNA of the CDR3 is TGCGCCGACAGAGTAGCGGACCCCTACGAGCAGTACTTC. The whole variable domain, remainder taken from reference TRBV5-1 and TRBJ2-7, is KAGVTQTPRYLIKTRGQQVTLSCSPISGHRSVSWYQQTPGQGLQFLFEYFSETQRNKGNFPGRFSGRQFSNSRSEMNVSTLELGDSALYLCADRVADPYEQYFGPGTRLTVT.

This clone occurred once. This chain links TRBV2 with TRBJ1-1; a possible D gene is TRBD1 (5 bases). V was shortened by 7 bases and J by 5 bases, with 26 bases between the two germline ends. The CDR3 has 17 amino acids. Looked up from germline, CDR1 is SNHLY and CDR2 is FYNNEI. Here the CDR3 DNA reads TGTGCCAGCATCCGAGGAGGGCAGGGAGGGAGTTGGACTGAAGCTTTCTTT. The encoded protein is CASIRGGQGGSWTEAFF.

The chain uses TRBV29-1 and TRBJ2-7, with D maybe TRBD1 (6 bases). V lost 1 base and J 3 bases, leaving 16 bases between the germline ends. CDR1 SQVTM and CDR2 ANQGSEA come from the germline V gene. The CDR3 is 15 amino acids. CDR3 in amino acids: CSVEGPGQRNYEQYF. Here the CDR3 DNA reads TGCAGCGTTGAAGGGCCAGGACAGAGGAACTACGAGCAGTACTTC.

The V gene is TRBV5-1, the J gene TRBJ2-1; D not resolved. There are 14 residues in the CDR3. The germline V and J ends were trimmed by 0 bases and 4 bases, with 8 bases remaining between them. CDR1 is SGHRS and CDR2 is YFSETQ in the germline V gene. The DNA for the CDR3 is TGCGCCAGCAGCTTGGGGCAGATATACAATGAGCAGTTCTTC. This translates into CASSLGQIYNEQFF.

The chain couples TRBV6-5 to TRBJ1-1; D possibly corresponds to TRBD1 (6 bases). CDR1 is MNHEY and CDR2 is SVGAGI in the germline V gene. CDR3 size: 13 residues. With 6 bases removed from V and 10 bases from J, the gap between germline ends came to 18 bases. The CDR3 nucleotides are TGTGCCAGCAGGCAAACAGGGAATAAGGTAGCTTTCTTT. Its translation is CASRQTGNKVAFF.

The chain couples TRBV5-1 to TRBJ2-5, with D hard to call. V was pared by 3 bases and J by 3 bases, with 12 bases between. Germline V gene data show CDR1 as SGHRS and CDR2 as YFSETQ. The CDR3 is 14 residues long. The CDR3 sequence: CASSSQTGEETQYF. The DNA of the CDR3 is TGCGCCAGCAGCTCCCAGACTGGCGAAGAGACCCAGTACTTC.

The chain employs TRBV27 and TRBJ2-7, with D possibly being TRBD1 (7 bases). This CDR3 is built from 13 residues. The ends were cut back, 8 bases at V and 5 bases at J, with 16 bases in the middle. Per the germline V gene, CDR1 is MNHEY and CDR2 is SMNVEV (reference sequence). CDR3 coding DNA: TGTGCCAGCCGTACCTCAGGGGGGAACGAGCAGTACTTC. Encoded protein: CASRTSGGNEQYF.

The chain couples TRBV6-5 to TRBJ1-3; possibly TRBD1 for D (6 bases). Trimming took off 0 bases at V and 4 bases at J, with 13 bases between the two ends. CDR3 size: 16 residues. Germline V gene lookup returns CDR1 MNHEY and CDR2 SVGAGI. The CDR3 here is CASSYSPQGYGNTIYF. The CDR3, as DNA: TGTGCCAGCAGTTACTCGCCACAGGGTTACGGAAACACCATATATTTT.

Only one count was recorded for this clone. This chain joins TRBV6-4 and TRBJ2-6, with D possibly being TRBD1 (5 bases). CDR3 size: 16 residues. Trimming cost V 3 bases and J 2 bases, with 11 bases left between them. Germline V gene lookup returns CDR1 MRHNA and CDR2 SNTAGT. In DNA form, the CDR3 reads TGTGCCAGCAGTGATTGGTCCAGGGCTGGGGCCAACGTCCTGACTTTC. As protein: CASSDWSRAGANVLTF.

V gene TRBV5-1 combines with J gene TRBJ2-5; the match to TRBD1 covers 8 bases. The CDR3 covers 13 residues. Germline-derived CDR1 and CDR2 are SGHRS and YFSETQ. V gave up 4 bases and J gave up 5 bases; unmatched junction bases: 4. The CDR3 sequence is CASSRDRRETQYF. The CDR3 nucleotides read TGCGCCAGCAGCAGGGACAGGAGGGAGACCCAGTACTTC.

The gene calls are TRBV5-1 and TRBJ2-2, with no clear D. This CDR3 is 15 amino acids long. Germline CDR1 and CDR2: SGHRS and YFSETQ. With 3 bases removed from V and 4 bases from J, the gap between germline ends came to 13 bases. In DNA, the CDR3 is TGCGCCAGCAGCTCCACTGTAGCCTCCACCGGGGAGCTGTTTTTT. Translated, it gives CASSSTVASTGELFF. Looking up the rest from reference TRBV5-1 and TRBJ2-2 gives the full variable domain: KAGVTQTPRYLIKTRGQQVTLSCSPISGHRSVSWYQQTPGQGLQFLFEYFSETQRNKGNFPGRFSGRQFSNSRSEMNVSTLELGDSALYLCASSSTVASTGELFFGEGSRLTVL.

The chain employs TRBV2 and TRBJ1-1; TRBD1 might be the D (5 bases). This CDR3 comprises 13 residues. Germline V gives CDR1 SNHLY, CDR2 FYNNEI. V lost 5 bases to trimming and J lost 7 bases, with 14 bases between them. CDR3 protein: CASSLGTPDEAFF. DNA for the CDR3: TGTGCCAGCAGTCTCGGGACTCCTGATGAAGCTTTCTTT.

The chain joins TRBV6-5 to TRBJ2-7; weak D call: TRBD1 (5 bases). The V gene lost 0 bases and the J gene lost 3 bases, with 12 bases spanning the gap. Germline CDR1 MNHEY, CDR2 SVGAGI. CDR3 length equals 15 residues. The CDR3 loop reads CASSYSRAGSYEQYF. DNA of the CDR3: TGTGCCAGCAGTTACTCCAGGGCTGGCAGCTACGAGCAGTACTTC.

The chain employs TRBV28 and TRBJ1-2; TRBD1 might be the D (5 bases). Trimming took 3 bases from V and 4 from J, leaving 21 bases between them. From germline, CDR1 is MDHEN and CDR2 SYDVKM. The length of the CDR3 is 17 residues. CDR3 nucleotide sequence: TGTGCCAGCAGTTTGGGGGGGATCCGACCGGAAACCTATGGCTACACCTTC. Protein sequence: CASSLGGIRPETYGYTF.

The gene calls are TRBV7-2 and TRBJ1-3, with D possibly TRBD1 on 6 matching bases. The germline V and J ends were trimmed by 2 bases and 4 bases, with 12 bases remaining between them. CDR1 and CDR2 (germline): SGHTA, FQGNSA. This CDR3 is built from 15 residues. As DNA, the CDR3 is TGTGCCAGCAGCTTACAGTGGACAGTCGGAAACACCATATATTTT. This codes for CASSLQWTVGNTIYF.

V is TRBV6-1 and J is TRBJ2-3; 9 positions agree with TRBD1. Germline CDR1 MNHNS, CDR2 SASEGT. This CDR3 has 16 residues. J gave up 7 bases and V 2 bases, and 10 bases lay outside the gene matches. Written as DNA, the CDR3 is TGTGCCAGCAGTGAAACCACAACAGGGGGCACGAATACGCAGTATTTT. This translates into CASSETTTGGTNTQYF.

This clone appeared once. The V and J genes are TRBV5-1 and TRBJ1-1, with no clear D. The CDR3 sequence is 15 residues long. The germline V and J ends were trimmed by 0 bases and 4 bases, with 13 bases remaining between them. The V gene's germline CDR1 is SGHRS and CDR2 YFSETQ. CDR3 DNA sequence: TGCGCCAGCAGCTTGGAGACTTGGGAGGGCACTGAAGCTTTCTTT. Protein: CASSLETWEGTEAFF.

This chain connects TRBV7-2 to TRBJ2-7; possibly TRBD2 for D (6 bases). V was cut by 1 base and J by 2 bases, with 21 bases left in between. Germline values: CDR1 SGHTA, CDR2 FQGNSA. This CDR3 contains 18 residues. In DNA, the CDR3 is TGTGCCAGCAGCTTAGGGGGAGCTGGAGGGAGCCTTCCCTACGAGCAGTACTTC. It codes for CASSLGGAGGSLPYEQYF.

This chain uses TRBV5-1 with TRBJ2-7, with 11 bases aligning to TRBD2. CDR3 length: 17 amino acids. Looked up from germline, CDR1 is SGHRS and CDR2 is YFSETQ. V lost 3 bases and J lost 4; bases outside the gene matches: 12. DNA of the CDR3: TGCGCCAGCAGCTCGGGACTAGCGGCCAACACTTTATACGAGCAGTACTTC. This sequence encodes CASSSGLAANTLYEQYF.

The chain carries TRBV7-9 and TRBJ2-7, with D hard to call. Germline V gene sequence: CDR1 SEHNR, CDR2 FQNEAQ (reference sequence). The CDR3 has 12 amino acids. The ends were cut back, 1 base at V and 5 bases at J, with 6 bases in the middle. CDR3 sequence: CASSLGYNEQYF. CDR3 bases: TGTGCCAGCAGCTTAGGATACAACGAGCAGTACTTC.

The chain employs TRBV27 and TRBJ2-1; TRBD2 agrees at 15 bases. The CDR3 has 17 residues. Trimming took 6 bases from V and 4 from J; bases not matched to a gene: 7. Germline values: CDR1 MNHEY, CDR2 SMNVEV (reference sequence). The CDR3 sequence: CASSQGLAGGRYNEQFF. Written as DNA, the CDR3 is TGTGCCAGCAGCCAAGGACTAGCGGGGGGGAGGTACAATGAGCAGTTCTTC.

The chain carries TRBV5-6 and TRBJ2-1, with a possible D match to TRBD2 (5 bases). The CDR3 consists of 15 residues. Trimming shortened V by 3 bases and J by 2 bases, and 12 bases separated the two germline ends. Germline CDR1 is SGHDT and CDR2 is YYEEEE. The CDR3 loop is CASSWSGEPYNEQFF. As DNA, the CDR3 is TGTGCCAGCAGCTGGTCCGGGGAGCCCTACAATGAGCAGTTCTTC.

The CDR3 here is CASSYLAGGFGGADTQYF. In nucleotides, the CDR3 is TGCGCCAGCAGCTATCTAGCGGGAGGCTTTGGTGGTGCAGATACGCAGTATTTT. The chain carries TRBV5-1 and TRBJ2-3; 11 nucleotides align to TRBD2. In germline, CDR1 is SGHRS, CDR2 YFSETQ. The CDR3 has 18 residues. J gave up 4 bases and V 3 bases, and 13 bases lay outside the gene matches.